One sample yielded the 31 T cell receptor beta chains listed below, sequenced in a study of metastatic and nonmetastatic thyroid tumors. MiXCR reprocessed the PCR reads for TCRdb. The sample contains 25,000 to 40,000 clones, about 21% of which appear only once. Not a single patient had been given any form of treatment at any point before undergoing thyroid surgery. The sequenced sample was blood. Receptor source: a female donor with papillary thyroid cancer or a benign thyroid nodule (not recorded which). Some clones in this sample may be carry-over from other donors' samples.

This clone showed up many times. The V gene is TRBV2, the J gene TRBJ2-7; possible D gene TRBD2, 7 bases. Germline-derived CDR1 and CDR2 are SNHLY and FYNNEI. Trimming removed 7 bases from V and 5 bases from J, with 21 bases in between. The CDR3 has 15 amino acids. CDR3 sequence: CASIGFTGGRDEQYF. In nucleotides, the CDR3 is TGTGCCAGCATAGGGTTTACGGGGGGCAGGGACGAGCAGTACTTC.

This chain links TRBV2 with TRBJ1-2, with 9 bases identical to TRBD1. The CDR3 has 17 amino acids. From germline, CDR1 is SNHLY and CDR2 FYNNEI. V lost 0 bases and J lost 0; bases outside the gene matches: 5. The CDR3 loop is CASSEATGGKANYGYTF. The CDR3 coding sequence is TGTGCCAGCAGTGAAGCAACAGGGGGCAAAGCTAACTATGGCTACACCTTC.

In this sample, this clone turned up a few times. The V call is TRBV12-3 or TRBV12-4, the J call TRBJ1-4; D gene ambiguous. V lost 6 bases and J 3 bases, leaving 14 bases between the germline ends. The CDR3 runs to 15 residues. The CDR3 reads CASRALGSPNEKLFF. CDR3 DNA sequence: TGTGCCAGCAGGGCTCTTGGGAGTCCTAATGAAAAACTGTTTTTT.

This chain uses TRBV11-2 with TRBJ1-1, with a possible D match to TRBD1 (6 bases). V was pared by 3 bases and J by 6 bases, with 14 bases between. CDR1 is SGHAT, CDR2 FQNNGV, per germline. There are 14 residues in the CDR3. CDR3 nucleotide sequence: TGTGCCAGCAGCTTTGGACAGAGGGTACCTGAAGCTTTCTTT. Protein: CASSFGQRVPEAFF. Drawing the rest from reference TRBV11-2 and TRBJ1-1, the complete variable domain is EAGVAQSPRYKIIEKRQSVAFWCNPISGHATLYWYQQILGQGPKLLIQFQNNGVVDDSQLPKDRFSAERLKGVDSTLKIQPAKLEDSAVYLCASSFGQRVPEAFFGQGTRLTVV.

This clone came up a few times. V gene TRBV2 combines with J gene TRBJ1-5, with a possible D match to TRBD1 (6 bases). The CDR3 sequence is 14 residues long. Germline V lookup: CDR1 SNHLY, CDR2 FYNNEI. The ends were cut back, 6 bases at V and 3 bases at J, with 12 bases in the middle. The CDR3 bases are TGTGCCAGCAGGGACGGGACACCCAATCAGCCCCAGCATTTT. It translates to CASRDGTPNQPQHF.

Many counts were recorded for this clone. The rearrangement uses TRBV5-1 and TRBJ1-4; D is undetermined. Trimming took 4 bases from V and 8 from J, leaving 18 bases between them. CDR1 and CDR2 (germline): SGHRS, YFSETQ. The CDR3 is made up of 15 amino acids. The DNA for the CDR3 is TGCGCCAGCAGCCCGGGGATCGACCTGAAAGAAAAACTGTTTTTT. It codes for CASSPGIDLKEKLFF.

Notes on this clone: Being one base from a much bigger clone, this may be a read error. The rearrangement joins TRBV7-2 to TRBJ1-4; no clear D. The CDR3 has 15 residues. In germline, CDR1 is SGHTA, CDR2 FQGNSA. The CDR3 sequence is CASSLEGPANEKLVF. DNA for the CDR3: TGTGCCAGCAGCTTAGAGGGCCCAGCTAATGAAAAACTGGTTTTT.

This clone came up a few times. CDR3 bases: TGTGCCAGCAGGTACGAACAGGGGGCAGGCGAGCAGTACTTC. Translated, it gives CASRYEQGAGEQYF. This chain joins TRBV6-5 and TRBJ2-7; 9 bases map to TRBD1. Germline CDR1 is MNHEY and CDR2 is SVGAGI. V shed 6 bases and J 6 bases; nucleotides not matched to a gene: 9. The CDR3 length is 14 residues.

This clone was counted at least ten times. The chain couples TRBV4-1 to TRBJ1-1, with 11 nucleotides matching TRBD1. The ends lost 4 bases at V and 7 bases at J; junction bases unmatched: 2. Looked up from germline, CDR1 is MGHRA and CDR2 is YSYEKL. The CDR3 length is 13 residues. This CDR3 reads CASSRDRGSEAFF. The CDR3 DNA reads TGCGCCAGCAGCCGGGACAGGGGGAGTGAAGCTTTCTTT.

By its share, this clone is medium-sized. The chain employs TRBV27 and TRBJ2-7, with TRBD1 matching over 12 bases. CDR3 length: 18 amino acids. CDR1 MNHEY and CDR2 SMNVEV come from the germline V gene (reference sequence). The ends lost 2 bases at V and 1 base at J; junction bases unmatched: 9. For the CDR3, the DNA is TGTGCCAGCAGTTTAGGGCTTAAGGGACAGGGGGCGTCCTACGAGCAGTACTTC. This gives the protein CASSLGLKGQGASYEQYF.

This clone was counted many times. This chain links TRBV7-9 with TRBJ1-2; D call uncertain. Trimming removed 5 bases from V and 2 bases from J, with 9 bases in between. The germline V gene has CDR1 SEHNR and CDR2 FQNEAQ (reference sequence). The CDR3 contains 13 residues. CDR3: CASSLPGNYGYTF. Written as DNA, the CDR3 is TGTGCCAGCAGCCTCCCGGGAAACTATGGCTACACCTTC.

The CDR3 spells CASSLSLGVEYGYTF. The CDR3 DNA reads TGTGCCAGCAGTTTAAGCCTGGGGGTAGAGTATGGCTACACCTTC. The chain combines TRBV28 with TRBJ1-2, with D perhaps TRBD1 (5 bases). The V end lost 2 bases, the J end lost 5 bases, and 15 bases lay between the germline ends. The CDR3 spans 15 residues. Looked up from germline, CDR1 is MDHEN and CDR2 is SYDVKM.

Worth noting for this clone: This may stem from a read error, because a much larger clone lies one nucleotide away. Here the CDR3 omits its conserved ending phenylalanine or tryptophan, so a read error is the likely source. The J gene is TRBJ1-2, the V gene TRBV30, with 10 bases that match TRBD1. The germline CDR1 and CDR2 sequences are GTSNPN and SVGIG (reference sequence). The ends lost 7 bases at V and 6 bases at J; junction bases unmatched: 14. The CDR3 spans 15 residues. CDR3 region: CASSGTGALRDGYTL. CDR3 DNA: TGTGCCTCGTCCGGGACAGGGGCCTTAAGGGATGGCTACACCCTC.

This clone was counted a few times. V usage is TRBV19 and J usage is TRBJ2-6, with no clear D. The length of the CDR3 is 15 residues. V lost 7 bases and J lost 1, with 11 bases in between. Germline CDR1 LNHDA, CDR2 SQIVND (reference sequence). The CDR3 protein is CASTPVNSGANVLTF. CDR3 nucleotides: TGTGCCAGTACCCCCGTGAATTCTGGGGCCAACGTCCTGACTTTC.

This clone was found many times. The chain has TRBV20-1 and TRBJ2-7; 7 positions match TRBD1. The trim removed 6 bases at V and 1 base at J, leaving 6 bases unmatched. Germline assignment: CDR1 DFQATT and CDR2 SNEGSKA (reference sequence). The CDR3 spans 13 residues. Written as DNA, the CDR3 is TGCAGTGCCACAGGGGAAACATCCTACGAGCAGTACTTC. This sequence encodes CSATGETSYEQYF.

This clone was seen at least ten times. The rearrangement joins TRBV5-5 to TRBJ1-1; D is undetermined. The CDR3 length is 14 residues. V was cut by 1 base and J by 4 bases, with 11 bases left in between. Germline V gives CDR1 SGHKS, CDR2 YYEKEE (reference sequence). The CDR3 bases are TGTGCCAGCAGCTTGATGTGGGAGGTCACTGAAGCTTTCTTT. Amino acid sequence: CASSLMWEVTEAFF. Full variable domain (remainder filled in from reference TRBV5-5 and TRBJ1-1): DAGVTQSPTHLIKTRGQQVTLRCSPISGHKSVSWYQQVLGQGPQFIFQYYEKEERGRGNFPDRFSARQFPNYSSELNVNALLLGDSALYLCASSLMWEVTEAFFGQGTRLTVV.

This clone was seen a handful of times. This sequence may be a read error, since a much larger clone differs from it by one base. V gene TRBV9 combines with J gene TRBJ2-1, with TRBD2 identical over 8 bases. Germline loops: CDR1 SGDLS, CDR2 YYNGEE. The CDR3 extends over 14 amino acids. The CDR3 is CASRVAGTLNEQFF. The CDR3 DNA reads TGTGCCAGCAGAGTAGCGGGGACTTTAAATGAGCAGTTCTTC.

This clone was detected a few times. V usage is TRBV28 and J usage is TRBJ1-1, with D perhaps TRBD1 (5 bases). This CDR3 comprises 13 residues. Between the trimmed V and J ends, which lost 7 bases and 1 base, there was a span of 10 bases. Germline V gives CDR1 MDHEN, CDR2 SYDVKM. DNA of the CDR3: TGTGCCAGCACAATCCAGGGGAACACTGAAGCTTTCTTT. This translates into CASTIQGNTEAFF.

This clone was seen at least ten times. The chain uses TRBV18 and TRBJ1-3; 7 nucleotides align to TRBD1. V gave up 4 bases and J gave up 1 base; unmatched junction bases: 13. Germline loops: CDR1 KGHSH, CDR2 LQKENI. This CDR3 has 18 amino acids. In nucleotides, the CDR3 is TGTGCCAGCTCACACATCTCGGGACAGATGATTTCTGGAAACACCATATATTTT. Translation gives CASSHISGQMISGNTIYF.

Ten or more counts support this clone. The chain is built from TRBV19 and TRBJ1-2; possibly TRBD1 for D (6 bases). The CDR3 consists of 14 residues. The V end lost 4 bases, the J end lost 5 bases, and 14 bases lay between the germline ends. The germline gives CDR1 LNHDA, CDR2 SQIVND (reference sequence). The CDR3 loop is CASSTGHEIYGYTF. The CDR3 DNA reads as TGTGCCAGTAGTACGGGACACGAAATTTATGGCTACACCTTC. Supplemented by reference TRBV19 and TRBJ1-2, the full variable domain reads DGGITQSPKYLFRKEGQNVTLSCEQNLNHDAMYWYRQDPGQGLRLIYYSQIVNDFQKGDIAEGYSVSREKKESFPLTVTSAQKNPTAFYLCASSTGHEIYGYTFGSGTRLTVV.

About this clone itself: One junction end does not reproduce the germline sequence, and a read error may be involved. This chain joins TRBV11-2 and TRBJ1-2; 9 bases fit TRBD1. Germline V gene lookup returns CDR1 SGHAT and CDR2 FQNNGV. This CDR3 spans 17 amino acids. The CDR3 sequence: CASSVEGQGQANYGYTF. CDR3 bases: TGTGCCAGCAGCGTAGAGGGACAGGGACAAGCTAACTATGGCTACACCTTC.

This clone turned up a few times. The J gene is TRBJ2-1, the V gene TRBV10-1; 7 bases fit TRBD2. The CDR3 covers 14 residues. Unmatched junction bases numbered 10, after V lost 6 bases and J lost 8 bases. Germline assignment: CDR1 WNHNN and CDR2 SYGVQD (reference sequence). CDR3: CASRGSGKRYEQFF. In DNA form, the CDR3 reads TGCGCCAGCAGGGGAAGCGGGAAAAGGTATGAGCAGTTCTTC.

This clone showed up many times. The chain has TRBV11-2 and TRBJ2-2, with D possibly matching TRBD2 (6 bases). The CDR3 sequence is 15 residues long. Looked up from germline, CDR1 is SGHAT and CDR2 is FQNNGV. V lost 1 base to trimming and J lost 0 bases, with 6 bases between them. This CDR3 reads CASSLGGANTGELFF. CDR3 DNA: TGTGCCAGCAGCTTAGGGGGGGCGAACACCGGGGAGCTGTTTTTT.

This clone appeared once. The V gene is TRBV6-1, the J gene TRBJ1-2; 7 bases line up with TRBD1. V was clipped by 7 bases and J by 3 bases; unmatched bases: 14. The CDR3 is made up of 16 amino acids. Germline-derived CDR1 and CDR2 are MNHNS and SASEGT. The CDR3 bases are TGTGCCAGCAAGGCGGGACAGAGGACACATTACTATGGCTACACCTTC. Its translation is CASKAGQRTHYYGYTF.

This clone was observed a handful of times. The genes are TRBV6-1 and TRBJ1-1; 9 nucleotides align to TRBD1. The CDR3 sequence is 18 residues long. In germline, CDR1 is MNHNS, CDR2 SASEGT. V shed 4 bases and J 1 base; nucleotides not matched to a gene: 13. The CDR3 loop reads CASSARGDRGYENTEAFF. CDR3 sequence (DNA): TGTGCCAGCAGTGCGAGGGGCGACAGGGGGTATGAGAACACTGAAGCTTTCTTT.

In this sample, this clone turned up many times. V gene TRBV20-1 combines with J gene TRBJ1-6; no clear D gene. CDR1 and CDR2 from the germline V gene are DFQATT and SNEGSKA (reference sequence). The CDR3 has 13 residues. Trimming pared 0 bases from V and 8 bases from J, leaving 8 bases between. The CDR3 nucleotides read TGCAGTGCTAGAGAAGGGAGGCATTCACCCCTCCACTTT. Its protein product is CSAREGRHSPLHF.

The chain combines TRBV18 with TRBJ1-2; D remains unclear. Trimming removed 5 bases at V and 4 bases at J, with 11 bases between. CDR3 length: 13 residues. Per germline, CDR1 KGHSH and CDR2 LQKENI. The CDR3 spells CASSVDMPYGYTF. The DNA for the CDR3 is TGTGCCAGCTCAGTTGACATGCCCTATGGCTACACCTTC.

In DNA, the CDR3 is TGTGCCAGCAGTTTATCGGTGGGGACTAGCGGGAGTGGTGAGCAGTTCTTC. Its protein is CASSLSVGTSGSGEQFF. This chain links TRBV27 with TRBJ2-1, with TRBD2 matching 14 bases. The CDR3 consists of 17 residues. Unmatched junction bases numbered 7, after V lost 0 bases and J lost 9 bases. Germline V gene sequence: CDR1 MNHEY, CDR2 SMNVEV (reference sequence).

This clone was recorded a few times. The chain recombines TRBV19 with TRBJ2-2; a possible D gene is TRBD2 (5 bases). Germline lookup yields CDR1 LNHDA and CDR2 SQIVND (reference sequence). V gave up 4 bases and J gave up 2 bases, with 11 bases separating them. The CDR3 is 15 amino acids. The CDR3 spells CASSRVEGNTGELFF. The DNA for the CDR3 is TGTGCCAGTAGTAGAGTTGAGGGAAACACCGGGGAGCTGTTTTTT.

The CDR3 reads CASGAPYYEQYF. The CDR3 region has the DNA TGTGCCAGCGGGGCCCCCTACTACGAGCAGTACTTC. V is TRBV6-2 or TRBV6-3 and J is TRBJ2-7; tentatively, D is TRBD1 (5 bases). V dropped 8 bases and J dropped 3 bases, with 11 bases sitting between them. CDR3 length: 12 amino acids. Germline CDR1 is MNHEY and CDR2 is SVGEGT.

This clone turned up a few times. V and J are TRBV6-1 and TRBJ1-1; a possible D gene is TRBD1 (5 bases). CDR1 is MNHNS and CDR2 is SASEGT in the germline V gene. The CDR3 consists of 12 residues. V was clipped by 11 bases and J by 1 base, with 11 bases between them. The CDR3 region is CASGQPNTEAFF. CDR3 DNA: TGTGCCTCGGGGCAGCCGAACACTGAAGCTTTCTTT.